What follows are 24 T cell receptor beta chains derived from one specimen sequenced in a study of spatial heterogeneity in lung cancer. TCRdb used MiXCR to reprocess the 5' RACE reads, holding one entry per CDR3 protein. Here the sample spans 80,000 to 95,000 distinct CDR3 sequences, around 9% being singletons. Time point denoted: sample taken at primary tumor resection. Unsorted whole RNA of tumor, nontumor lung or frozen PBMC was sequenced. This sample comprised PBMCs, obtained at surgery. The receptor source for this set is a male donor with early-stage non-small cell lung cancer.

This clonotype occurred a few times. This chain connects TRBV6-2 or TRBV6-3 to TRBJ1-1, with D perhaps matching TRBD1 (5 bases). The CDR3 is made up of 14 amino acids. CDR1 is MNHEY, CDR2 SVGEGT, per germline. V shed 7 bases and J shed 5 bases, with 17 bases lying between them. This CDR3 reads CASIWDSTGTEAFF. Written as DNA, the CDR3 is TGTGCCAGCATTTGGGACTCGACGGGGACTGAAGCTTTCTTT.

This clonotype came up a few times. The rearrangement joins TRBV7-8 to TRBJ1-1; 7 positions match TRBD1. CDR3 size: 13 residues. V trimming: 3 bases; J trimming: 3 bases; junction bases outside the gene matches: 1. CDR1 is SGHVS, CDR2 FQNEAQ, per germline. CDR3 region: CASSFTGDTEAFF. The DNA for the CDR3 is TGTGCCAGCAGCTTCACAGGGGACACTGAAGCTTTCTTT.

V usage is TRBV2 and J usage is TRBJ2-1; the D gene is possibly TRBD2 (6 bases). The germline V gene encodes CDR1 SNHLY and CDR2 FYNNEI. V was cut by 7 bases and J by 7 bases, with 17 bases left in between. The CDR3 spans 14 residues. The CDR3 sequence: CASKGGGLGNEQFF. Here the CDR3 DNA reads TGTGCCAGCAAGGGAGGTGGGTTAGGAAATGAGCAGTTCTTC. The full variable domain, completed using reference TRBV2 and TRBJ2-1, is EPEVTQTPSHQVTQMGQEVILRCVPISNHLYFYWYRQILGQKVEFLVSFYNNEISEKSEIFDDQFSVERPDGSNFTLKIRSTKLEDSAMYFCASKGGGLGNEQFFGPGTRLTVL.

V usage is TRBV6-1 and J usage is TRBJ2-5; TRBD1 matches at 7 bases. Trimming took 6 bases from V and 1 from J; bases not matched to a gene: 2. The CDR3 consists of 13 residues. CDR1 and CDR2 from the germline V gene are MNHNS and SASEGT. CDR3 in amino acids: CASRGQSQETQYF. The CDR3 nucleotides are TGTGCCAGCAGGGGACAGAGCCAAGAGACCCAGTACTTC.

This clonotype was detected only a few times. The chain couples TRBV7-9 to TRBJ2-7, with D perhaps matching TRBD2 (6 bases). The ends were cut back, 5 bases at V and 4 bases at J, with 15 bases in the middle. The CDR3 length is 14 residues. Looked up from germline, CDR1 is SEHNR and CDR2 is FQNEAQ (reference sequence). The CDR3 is CASSNLAGLYEQYF. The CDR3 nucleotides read TGTGCCAGCAGCAATCTGGCGGGACTTTACGAGCAGTACTTC.

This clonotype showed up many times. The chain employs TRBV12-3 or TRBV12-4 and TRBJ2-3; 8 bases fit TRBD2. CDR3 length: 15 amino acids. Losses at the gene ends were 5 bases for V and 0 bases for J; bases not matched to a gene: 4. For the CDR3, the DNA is TGTGCCAGCAGTCTCAGCGGGAGTAGCACAGATACGCAGTATTTT. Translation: CASSLSGSSTDTQYF.

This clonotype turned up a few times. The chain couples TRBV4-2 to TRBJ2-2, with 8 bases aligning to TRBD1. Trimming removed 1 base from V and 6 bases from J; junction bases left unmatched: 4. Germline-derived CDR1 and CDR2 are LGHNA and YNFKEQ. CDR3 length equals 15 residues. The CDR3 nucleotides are TGTGCCAGCAGCCAAGTGTCAGGGGGCCCCGGGGAGCTGTTTTTT. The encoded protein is CASSQVSGGPGELFF.

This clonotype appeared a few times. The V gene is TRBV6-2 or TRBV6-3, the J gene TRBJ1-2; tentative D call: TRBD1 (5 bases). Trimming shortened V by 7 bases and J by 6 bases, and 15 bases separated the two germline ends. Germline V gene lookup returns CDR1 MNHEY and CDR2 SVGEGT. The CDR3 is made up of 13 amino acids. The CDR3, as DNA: TGTGCCAGCACCGACACGGGGGGTGATGGCTACACCTTC. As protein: CASTDTGGDGYTF.

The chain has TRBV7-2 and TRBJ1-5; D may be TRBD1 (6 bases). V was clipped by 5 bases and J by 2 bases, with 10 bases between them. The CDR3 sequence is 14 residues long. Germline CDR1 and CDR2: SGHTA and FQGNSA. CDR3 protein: CASSQGYGNQPQHF. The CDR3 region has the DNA TGTGCCAGCAGCCAGGGGTATGGCAATCAGCCCCAGCATTTT.

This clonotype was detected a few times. The CDR3 DNA follows: TGTGCCAGCAGTTACTCGGCGGACCCTAATTCACCCCTCCACTTT. Translation: CASSYSADPNSPLHF. V is TRBV6-5 and J is TRBJ1-6; D is uncertain. The V gene's germline CDR1 is MNHEY and CDR2 SVGAGI. This CDR3 contains 15 residues. The ends were cut back, 0 bases at V and 6 bases at J, with 9 bases in the middle.

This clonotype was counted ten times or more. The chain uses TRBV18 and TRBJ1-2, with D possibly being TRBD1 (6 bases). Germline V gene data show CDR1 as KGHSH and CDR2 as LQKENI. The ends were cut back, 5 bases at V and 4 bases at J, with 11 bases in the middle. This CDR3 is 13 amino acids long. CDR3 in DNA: TGTGCCAGCTCAACCGACAGGTCCTATGGCTACACCTTC. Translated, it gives CASSTDRSYGYTF. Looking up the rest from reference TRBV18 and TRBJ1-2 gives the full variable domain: NAGVMQNPRHLVRRRGQEARLRCSPMKGHSHVYWYRQLPEEGLKFMVYLQKENIIDESGMPKERFSAEFPKEGPSILRIQQVVRGDSAAYFCASSTDRSYGYTFGSGTRLTVV.

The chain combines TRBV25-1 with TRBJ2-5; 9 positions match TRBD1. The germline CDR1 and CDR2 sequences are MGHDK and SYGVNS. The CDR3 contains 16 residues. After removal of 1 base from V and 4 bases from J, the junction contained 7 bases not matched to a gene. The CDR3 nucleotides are TGTGCCAGCAGTGAATTAGGGACAGGGCCCTCAGAGACCCAGTACTTC. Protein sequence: CASSELGTGPSETQYF.

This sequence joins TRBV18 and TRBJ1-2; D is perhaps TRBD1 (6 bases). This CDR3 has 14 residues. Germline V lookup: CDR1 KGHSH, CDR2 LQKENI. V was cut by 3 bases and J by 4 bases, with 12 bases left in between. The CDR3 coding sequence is TGTGCCAGCTCACCCCAGACAGGCACCTATGGCTACACCTTC. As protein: CASSPQTGTYGYTF.

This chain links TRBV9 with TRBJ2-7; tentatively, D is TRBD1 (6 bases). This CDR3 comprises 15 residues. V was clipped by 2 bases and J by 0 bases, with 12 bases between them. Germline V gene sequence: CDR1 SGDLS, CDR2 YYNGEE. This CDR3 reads CASSVYWGPSYEQYF. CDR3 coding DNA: TGTGCCAGCAGCGTCTACTGGGGGCCCTCCTACGAGCAGTACTTC.

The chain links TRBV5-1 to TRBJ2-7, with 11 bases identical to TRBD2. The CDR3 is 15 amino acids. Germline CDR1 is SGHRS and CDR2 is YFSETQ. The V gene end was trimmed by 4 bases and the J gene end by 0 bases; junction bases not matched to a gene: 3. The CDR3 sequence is CASSTTSGASYEQYF. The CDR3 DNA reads TGCGCCAGCAGCACGACTAGCGGGGCCTCCTACGAGCAGTACTTC.

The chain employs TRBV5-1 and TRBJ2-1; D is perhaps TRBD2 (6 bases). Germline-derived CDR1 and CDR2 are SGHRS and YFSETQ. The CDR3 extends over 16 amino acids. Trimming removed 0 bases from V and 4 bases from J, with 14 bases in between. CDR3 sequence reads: CASSLAGVAVYNEQFF. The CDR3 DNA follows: TGCGCCAGCAGCTTGGCCGGGGTAGCGGTATACAATGAGCAGTTCTTC.

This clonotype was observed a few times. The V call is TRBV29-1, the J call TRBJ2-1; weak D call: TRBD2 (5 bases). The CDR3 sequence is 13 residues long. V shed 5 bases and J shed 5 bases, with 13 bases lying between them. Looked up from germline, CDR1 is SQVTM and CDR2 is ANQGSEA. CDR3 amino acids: CSVRRLLNNEQFF. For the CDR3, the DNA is TGCAGCGTTCGGAGACTACTTAACAATGAGCAGTTCTTC.

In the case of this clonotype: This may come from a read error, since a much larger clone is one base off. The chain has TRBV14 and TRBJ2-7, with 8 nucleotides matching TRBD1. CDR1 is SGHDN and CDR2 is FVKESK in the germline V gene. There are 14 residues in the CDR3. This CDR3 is CANSPDRVSYEQYF. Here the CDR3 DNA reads TGTGCCAACAGCCCGGACAGGGTCTCCTACGAGCAGTACTTC.

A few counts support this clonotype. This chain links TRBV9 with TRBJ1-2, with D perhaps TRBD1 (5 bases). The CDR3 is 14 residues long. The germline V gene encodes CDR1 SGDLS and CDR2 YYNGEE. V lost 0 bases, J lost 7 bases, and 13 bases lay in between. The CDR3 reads CASSVDQGLSGYTF. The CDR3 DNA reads TGTGCCAGCAGCGTAGATCAGGGTTTAAGTGGCTACACCTTC.

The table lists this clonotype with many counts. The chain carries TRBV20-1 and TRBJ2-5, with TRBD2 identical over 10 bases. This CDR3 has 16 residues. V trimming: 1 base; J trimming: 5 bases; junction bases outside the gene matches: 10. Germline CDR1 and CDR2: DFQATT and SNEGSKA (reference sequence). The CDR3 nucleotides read TGCAGTGCTAGAGGGGGAGCGGGAGGGCCGGAGGAGACCCAGTACTTC. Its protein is CSARGGAGGPEETQYF.

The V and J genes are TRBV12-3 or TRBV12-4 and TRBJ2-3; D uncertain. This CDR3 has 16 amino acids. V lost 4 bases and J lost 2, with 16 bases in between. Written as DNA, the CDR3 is TGTGCCAGCAGTTCCTCTAGGGTCCGCGACACAGATACGCAGTATTTT. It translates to CASSSSRVRDTDTQYF.

As DNA, the CDR3 is TGCAGCGTCGTGACGTTGAACTATGGCTACACCTTC. Protein: CSVVTLNYGYTF. This chain links TRBV29-1 with TRBJ1-2, with no clear D. This CDR3 has 12 amino acids. Germline-derived CDR1 and CDR2 are SQVTM and ANQGSEA. V dropped 6 bases and J dropped 2 bases, with 10 bases sitting between them. Complete variable domain (other parts from reference TRBV29-1 and TRBJ1-2): SAVISQKPSRDICQRGTSLTIQCQVDSQVTMMFWYRQQPGQSLTLIATANQGSEATYESGFVIDKFPISRPNLTFSTLTVSNMSPEDSSIYLCSVVTLNYGYTFGSGTRLTVV.

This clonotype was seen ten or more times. Here the CDR3 DNA reads TGTGCCAGCAGTGATCCAGGGGACTATGGCTACACCTTC. Translation: CASSDPGDYGYTF. This rearrangement joins TRBV2 to TRBJ1-2; D might be TRBD1 (6 bases). The V end lost 3 bases, the J end lost 3 bases, and 8 bases lay between the germline ends. The CDR3 extends over 13 amino acids. Looked up from germline, CDR1 is SNHLY and CDR2 is FYNNEI.

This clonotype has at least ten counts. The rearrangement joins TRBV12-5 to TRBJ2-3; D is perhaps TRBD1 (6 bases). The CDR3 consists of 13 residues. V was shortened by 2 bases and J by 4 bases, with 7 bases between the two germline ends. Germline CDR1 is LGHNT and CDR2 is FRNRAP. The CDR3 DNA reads TGTGCTAGTGGTTTGACAGGGTCAGATACGCAGTATTTT. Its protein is CASGLTGSDTQYF.